The 31 T cell receptor beta chains presented below share a single source sample, sequenced in a study of cytomegalovirus exposure and HLA in healthy donors. Assay: immunoSEQ multiplex PCR; the TCRdb copy retains only in-frame clones and omits some. The top ten hold about a sixth of the sample, which has around 190,000 clones, approximately 81% seen once. Material for sequencing was PBMCs. These receptors all stem from a man aged 18 to 30 in good health and CMV-seropositive.

This clone was counted only a few times. The CDR3 nucleotides are TGTGCCAGCAGCTTAGAACTCTACAATGAGCAGTTCTTC. Translation gives CASSLELYNEQFF. The V call is TRBV7-6, the J call TRBJ2-1; D remains ambiguous. V was clipped by 1 base and J by 3 bases, with 4 bases between them. This CDR3 contains 13 residues. CDR1 and CDR2 from the germline V gene are SGHVS and FNYEAQ.

A single count supports this clone. The chain recombines TRBV4-2 with TRBJ1-1; maybe TRBD1 (5 bases). Germline V gene lookup returns CDR1 LGHNA and CDR2 YNFKEQ. This CDR3 region has 18 residues. V lost 1 base, J lost 5 bases, and 23 bases lay in between. The CDR3 bases are TGTGCCAGCAGCCAAGCCCCGTCAACGTTCAGGGTAGGAACTGAAGCTTTCTTT. Translating gives CASSQAPSTFRVGTEAFF.

The chain has TRBV30 and TRBJ1-1; D unclear. The CDR3 runs 13 residues. Germline CDR1 reads GTSNPN; CDR2 reads SVGIG (reference sequence). Trimming pared 4 bases from V and 0 bases from J, leaving 9 bases between. In DNA, the CDR3 is TGTGCCTGGACCGCGGGGATGAACACTGAAGCTTTCTTT. Its translation is CAWTAGMNTEAFF.

The chain joins TRBV15 to TRBJ1-5, with D hard to call. CDR1 LNHNV and CDR2 YYDKDF come from the germline V gene (reference sequence). The CDR3 contains 15 residues. V shed 2 bases and J shed 0 bases, with 8 bases lying between them. CDR3 nucleotides: TGTGCCACCAGCAGACGAGGCTATAGCAATCAGCCCCAGCATTTT. This gives the protein CATSRRGYSNQPQHF.

The chain combines TRBV4-1 with TRBJ2-7; 9 nucleotides agree with TRBD2. This CDR3 is built from 15 residues. The trim removed 3 bases at V and 0 bases at J, leaving 3 bases unmatched. Per the germline V gene, CDR1 is MGHRA and CDR2 is YSYEKL. CDR3 protein: CASSHLAGNSYEQYF. The CDR3 DNA reads as TGCGCCAGCAGCCACCTAGCGGGGAACTCCTACGAGCAGTACTTC.

This chain joins TRBV10-3 and TRBJ2-7, with 7 bases aligning to TRBD2. Germline CDR1 is ENHRY and CDR2 is SYGVKD. This CDR3 is 13 amino acids long. Trimming removed 9 bases from V and 5 bases from J; junction bases left unmatched: 10. The CDR3 DNA is TGTGCCATATCGGAGGGGCTAGCGGACGAGCAGTACTTC. Its translation is CAISEGLADEQYF.

V and J are TRBV29-1 and TRBJ2-7, with TRBD2 as a possible D gene (5 bases). This CDR3 contains 11 residues. V was cut by 6 bases and J by 7 bases, with 13 bases left in between. Germline V CDR1 and CDR2: SQVTM, ANQGSEA. DNA for the CDR3: TGCAGCGTAGGAGGAGTGGGGGAGCAGTACTTC. Translated, it gives CSVGGVGEQYF.

In its sample, this clone was seen once. This sequence joins TRBV9 and TRBJ2-7; 12 bases line up with TRBD2. The V gene end was trimmed by 3 bases and the J gene end by 6 bases; junction bases not matched to a gene: 7. The CDR3 totals 15 residues. Looked up from germline, CDR1 is SGDLS and CDR2 is YYNGEE. The CDR3 is CASSASGLAGSEQYF. DNA of the CDR3: TGTGCCAGCAGCGCTTCGGGACTAGCGGGTAGCGAGCAGTACTTC.

The chain links TRBV2 to TRBJ2-6, with 7 nucleotides matching TRBD1. Germline V gives CDR1 SNHLY, CDR2 FYNNEI. The CDR3 extends over 15 amino acids. The J segment lost 2 bases and the V segment lost 7 bases, leaving 5 bases of the junction unmatched. CDR3 nucleotide sequence: TGTGCCAGCATTCAGGGGGTCGCTGGGGCCAACGTCCTGACTTTC. Protein: CASIQGVAGANVLTF.

This chain links TRBV5-4 with TRBJ2-7, with a weak D call TRBD1 (7 bases). CDR3 length: 13 amino acids. Trimming pared 4 bases from V and 10 bases from J, leaving 18 bases between. Germline V CDR1 and CDR2: SGHNT, YYREEE (reference sequence). The DNA for the CDR3 is TGTGCCAGCAGCCCCGGGCGGGGACAGAATCAGTACTTC. Encoded protein: CASSPGRGQNQYF.

This chain links TRBV27 with TRBJ2-5; maybe TRBD1 (5 bases). V was trimmed by 6 bases and J by 7 bases, leaving 12 bases between them. There are 12 residues in the CDR3. Germline V gene sequence: CDR1 MNHEY, CDR2 SMNVEV (reference sequence). CDR3 protein: CASRRSTGTQYF. As DNA, the CDR3 is TGTGCCAGCAGACGCTCTACAGGGACCCAGTACTTC.

CDR3 bases: TGCGCCAGCAGCTTGGCGGGAACTACCGGGACAAGGGAAGAGACCCAGTACTTC. It is translated as CASSLAGTTGTREETQYF. The genes are TRBV5-1 and TRBJ2-5, with D possibly being TRBD1 (6 bases). Trimming removed 0 bases at V and 3 bases at J, with 21 bases between. The CDR3 is 18 amino acids. Germline V gene data show CDR1 as SGHRS and CDR2 as YFSETQ.

The chain carries TRBV27 and TRBJ1-5; 9 bases match TRBD1. V lost 5 bases and J lost 7; bases outside the gene matches: 6. Germline V gene data show CDR1 as MNHEY and CDR2 as SMNVEV (reference sequence). CDR3 length: 14 residues. CDR3 nucleotide sequence: TGTGCCAGCAGTCCCGGGACAGGGATCCAGCCCCAGCATTTT. This encodes CASSPGTGIQPQHF.

The V gene is TRBV5-4, the J gene TRBJ2-3; 10 positions agree with TRBD2. Germline CDR1 reads SGHNT; CDR2 reads YYREEE (reference sequence). After removal of 4 bases from V and 4 bases from J, the junction contained 3 bases not matched to a gene. The CDR3 has 14 residues. The CDR3 bases are TGTGCCAGCAGCCCCACTAGCGGGGCAGATACGCAGTATTTT. It yields the protein CASSPTSGADTQYF. Full variable domain (rest looked up from reference TRBV5-4 and TRBJ2-3): ETGVTQSPTHLIKTRGQQVTLRCSSQSGHNTVSWYQQALGQGPQFIFQYYREEENGRGNFPPRFSGLQFPNYSSELNVNALELDDSALYLCASSPTSGADTQYFGPGTRLTVL.

The J gene is TRBJ1-2, the V gene TRBV28, with 10 bases aligning to TRBD1. Per germline, CDR1 MDHEN and CDR2 SYDVKM. Trimming removed 2 bases from V and 5 bases from J; junction bases left unmatched: 5. The CDR3 has 15 residues. The CDR3 loop is CASSLERTGGYGYTF. The CDR3 DNA reads as TGTGCCAGCAGTTTAGAAAGGACAGGGGGATATGGCTACACCTTC.

This chain connects TRBV9 to TRBJ1-3; TRBD1 might be the D (5 bases). Per germline, CDR1 SGDLS and CDR2 YYNGEE. CDR3 length equals 14 residues. V lost 7 bases to trimming and J lost 0 bases, with 11 bases between them. As DNA, the CDR3 is TGTGCCAGCGCAACGGGGGGCTCTGGAAACACCATATATTTT. It translates to CASATGGSGNTIYF.

The gene calls are TRBV28 and TRBJ2-1, with 9 bases matching TRBD2. CDR3 length: 12 residues. With V trimmed by 5 bases and J by 10 bases, 3 bases remained unmatched. Germline loops: CDR1 MDHEN, CDR2 SYDVKM. CDR3 residues: CASSPLAGEQFF. CDR3 coding DNA: TGTGCCAGCAGTCCGCTAGCGGGAGAGCAGTTCTTC.

The chain joins TRBV7-9 to TRBJ2-5; D remains unclear. The CDR3 totals 15 residues. CDR1 is SEHNR and CDR2 is FQNEAQ in the germline V gene (reference sequence). Trimming pared 5 bases from V and 0 bases from J, leaving 13 bases between. DNA for the CDR3: TGTGCCAGCAGCGCGCCTATAATCAACCAAGAGACCCAGTACTTC. It encodes CASSAPIINQETQYF.

The genes are TRBV7-6 and TRBJ1-4, with 9 bases aligning to TRBD1. V shed 1 base and J 2 bases; nucleotides not matched to a gene: 14. The CDR3 runs to 20 residues. Germline V CDR1 and CDR2: SGHVS, FNYEAQ. The CDR3 DNA follows: TGTGCCAGCAGCTTAGGCTCATACGAGGGACAGGGAAGGACTAATGAAAAACTGTTTTTT. It specifies CASSLGSYEGQGRTNEKLFF.

The gene calls are TRBV27 and TRBJ2-1; unclear D gene. V shed 3 bases and J shed 5 bases, with 8 bases lying between them. Germline V lookup: CDR1 MNHEY, CDR2 SMNVEV (reference sequence). CDR3 size: 13 residues. Here the CDR3 reads CASSLVSDNEQFF. CDR3 nucleotides: TGTGCCAGCAGTTTGGTCTCGGACAATGAGCAGTTCTTC.

This chain connects TRBV19 to TRBJ2-1; D might be TRBD1 (6 bases). V gave up 6 bases and J gave up 0 bases, with 12 bases separating them. The CDR3 runs 15 residues. Looked up from germline, CDR1 is LNHDA and CDR2 is SQIVND (reference sequence). The CDR3 DNA follows: TGTGCCAGTAGACCACAGGGCCTCTCCTACAATGAGCAGTTCTTC. Its protein product is CASRPQGLSYNEQFF. Full variable domain (outside the CDR3, taken from reference TRBV19 and TRBJ2-1): DGGITQSPKYLFRKEGQNVTLSCEQNLNHDAMYWYRQDPGQGLRLIYYSQIVNDFQKGDIAEGYSVSREKKESFPLTVTSAQKNPTAFYLCASRPQGLSYNEQFFGPGTRLTVL.

The rearrangement links TRBV7-2 to TRBJ2-3, with D hard to call. This CDR3 contains 12 residues. V gave up 5 bases and J gave up 4 bases, with 7 bases separating them. CDR1 and CDR2 from the germline V gene are SGHTA and FQGNSA. The CDR3 DNA reads TGTGCCAGCAGCCCCCTCTCAGATACGCAGTATTTT. Translation gives CASSPLSDTQYF.

The V gene is TRBV6-5, the J gene TRBJ1-2; 8 nucleotides align to TRBD1. CDR3 length: 13 residues. Trimming cost V 6 bases and J 7 bases; bases outside gene matches: 7. Looked up from germline, CDR1 is MNHEY and CDR2 is SVGAGI. The CDR3 loop reads CASRVQGGLGYTF. The CDR3 coding sequence is TGTGCCAGCAGAGTACAGGGGGGTCTTGGCTACACCTTC.

The genes are TRBV9 and TRBJ2-3; D call uncertain. The CDR3 loop spans 14 amino acids. Germline V lookup: CDR1 SGDLS, CDR2 YYNGEE. Trimming cost V 7 bases and J 1 base, with 13 bases left between them. The CDR3 DNA reads as TGTGCCAGCGGTAGCCTCACGCGCACAGATACGCAGTATTTT. Protein: CASGSLTRTDTQYF.

This chain's CDR3 is CASSLSRGGEKLFF. The CDR3 DNA follows: TGTGCCAGCAGTTTAAGCCGAGGTGGTGAAAAACTGTTTTTT. The rearrangement links TRBV27 to TRBJ1-4; no clear D. Per germline, CDR1 MNHEY and CDR2 SMNVEV (reference sequence). Trimming removed 2 bases at V and 7 bases at J, with 11 bases between. CDR3 size: 14 residues.

V is TRBV5-4 and J is TRBJ2-3; TRBD2 matches at 12 bases. Losses at the gene ends were 4 bases for V and 5 bases for J; bases not matched to a gene: 8. The CDR3 consists of 16 residues. The germline V gene has CDR1 SGHNT and CDR2 YYREEE (reference sequence). CDR3 in amino acids: CASSVRLAGAGDTQYF. The CDR3 region has the DNA TGTGCCAGCAGCGTTCGACTAGCGGGAGCCGGAGATACGCAGTATTTT.

The CDR3 loop is CASSLPSGGLSNEQFF. CDR3 bases: TGCGCCAGCAGCTTACCTTCGGGGGGGCTCAGTAATGAGCAGTTCTTC. The chain couples TRBV5-1 to TRBJ2-1; the match to TRBD2 covers 8 bases. The V gene end was trimmed by 2 bases and the J gene end by 7 bases; junction bases not matched to a gene: 11. This CDR3 contains 16 residues. CDR1 SGHRS and CDR2 YFSETQ come from the germline V gene.

The J gene is TRBJ2-1, the V gene TRBV7-9, with D perhaps matching TRBD2 (6 bases). V lost 4 bases to trimming and J lost 15 bases, with 19 bases between them. Germline assignment: CDR1 SEHNR and CDR2 FQNEAQ (reference sequence). CDR3 size: 13 residues. CDR3 bases: TGTGCCAGCAGCTCTCCGGCGGGGCAGGGTAGGTTCTTC. It codes for CASSSPAGQGRFF.

The chain has TRBV9 and TRBJ1-1, with a possible D match to TRBD1 (6 bases). The germline V gene has CDR1 SGDLS and CDR2 YYNGEE. The germline V and J ends were trimmed by 6 bases and 0 bases, with 15 bases remaining between them. The CDR3 extends over 15 amino acids. This CDR3 reads CASTLDSSMNTEAFF. The CDR3 DNA is TGTGCCAGCACCCTGGACAGTTCTATGAACACTGAAGCTTTCTTT.

In its sample, this clone was seen a few times. The chain is built from TRBV4-2 and TRBJ1-6; D might be TRBD1 (5 bases). V lost 0 bases, J lost 5 bases, and 8 bases lay in between. The CDR3 is 15 amino acids. Germline V CDR1 and CDR2: LGHNA, YNFKEQ. The CDR3 nucleotides read TGTGCCAGCAGCCAAGAGCGGGGCAATAATTCACCCCTCCACTTT. It codes for CASSQERGNNSPLHF.

The chain uses TRBV5-1 and TRBJ2-3; 7 bases match TRBD1. V shed 0 bases, J shed 2 bases, and the junction held 6 bases outside the gene matches. Germline values: CDR1 SGHRS, CDR2 YFSETQ. CDR3 length: 16 amino acids. CDR3 bases: TGCGCCAGCAGCTTGGGGGGACAGAAAATCACAGATACGCAGTATTTT. Its protein is CASSLGGQKITDTQYF. The full variable domain, with the rest looked up from reference TRBV5-1 and TRBJ2-3, is KAGVTQTPRYLIKTRGQQVTLSCSPISGHRSVSWYQQTPGQGLQFLFEYFSETQRNKGNFPGRFSGRQFSNSRSEMNVSTLELGDSALYLCASSLGGQKITDTQYFGPGTRLTVL.